The rows below give T cell receptor beta chains drawn from one sample of a study of Ad26.COV2.S vaccination and SARS-CoV-2 variants. This table comes from immunoSEQ multiplex PCR, and its TCRdb copy is limited to in-frame clones, with some not included. The table lists some 340,000 clones, approximately 86% of them singletons. Sequencing was performed on peripheral blood, taken in a trial of Ad26.COV2.S vaccine versus placebo. All receptors come from a person aged 18-65 years who received the Ad26.COV2.S COVID-19 vaccine or a placebo. CDR3s include the opening cysteine and the closing phenylalanine or tryptophan. Fields, in order: clone size, J gene, D gene, V gene, CDR3 DNA, CDR3 protein. D genes are given only for firm matches. A clone size is listed for some rows: how often the clone was seen (once, few, many), or a class if it is expanded.

few,TRBJ1-1,.,TRBV10-3,TGTGCCATCAGTGAGTACCCCCTACTAACAGGGAACACTGAAGCTTTCTTT,CAISEYPLLTGNTEAFF
.,TRBJ1-2,.,TRBV9,TGTGCCAGCAGCCCCACCGGACGGATGAACTATGGCTACACCTTC,CASSPTGRMNYGYTF
.,TRBJ2-3,TRBD2,TRBV5-4,TGTGCCAGCAGCCACGTGGGGGGGACCACAGATACGCAGTATTTT,CASSHVGGTTDTQYF
.,TRBJ2-7,.,TRBV3-1/TRBV3-2,TGTGCCAGCAGCCGGACTGATTCCTACGAGCAGTACTTC,CASSRTDSYEQYF
.,TRBJ1-6,.,TRBV5-1,TGCGCCAGCAGCTTGGATCGGGGCCCGGGAGCTAATTCACCCCTCCACTTT,CASSLDRGPGANSPLHF
.,TRBJ1-2,.,TRBV19,TGTGCCAGTAGTCCCTGGGAGCTGTTGGAATCTAACTATGGCTACACCTTC,CASSPWELLESNYGYTF
.,TRBJ1-4,TRBD1,TRBV28,TGTGCCAGCAGAGGGGACAGACATAATGAAAAACTGTTTTTT,CASRGDRHNEKLFF
.,TRBJ1-1,.,TRBV6-5,TGTGCCAGCAGTTACTCGGTCAGGCTGAACACTGAAGCTTTCTTT,CASSYSVRLNTEAFF
.,TRBJ1-1,.,TRBV5-1,TGCGCCAGCAGCTTGGATGGGGTCTCGTCATCTGAAGCTTTCTTT,CASSLDGVSSSEAFF
.,TRBJ1-3,.,TRBV9,TGTGCCAGCAGCCCCGGCATGCTTAGCTCTGGAAACACCATATATTTT,CASSPGMLSSGNTIYF
.,TRBJ1-2,.,TRBV3-1/TRBV3-2,TGTGCCAGCAGCCAAGACCGGTCCACGGGAGTCTATGGCTACACCTTC,CASSQDRSTGVYGYTF
.,TRBJ2-6,.,TRBV16,TGTGCCAGCAGCCAATTGGGCACCGGGGGGGCCAACGTCCTGACTTTC,CASSQLGTGGANVLTF
few,TRBJ1-1,.,TRBV5-1,TGCGCCAGCAGCTTGGCAGGTTTTCTGAACACTGAAGCTTTCTTT,CASSLAGFLNTEAFF
.,TRBJ2-5,TRBD2,TRBV4-1,TGCGCCAGCATCCCCGGAGTAGCGGGAGAGATAGAGACCCAGTACTTC,CASIPGVAGEIETQYF
.,TRBJ2-2,TRBD2,TRBV9,TGTGCCAGCAGCCGGGGGGACCCGAACACCGGGGAGCTGTTTTTT,CASSRGDPNTGELFF
.,TRBJ1-5,.,TRBV6-5,TGTGCCAGCAGAGAGGTGGGGGTTGGCAATCAGCCCCAGCATTTT,CASREVGVGNQPQHF
.,TRBJ2-5,.,TRBV3-1/TRBV3-2,TGTGCCAGCAGCCAAGCCTTGCGTCTAGGGGGGGAGACCCAGTACTTC,CASSQALRLGGETQYF
.,TRBJ1-2,TRBD1,TRBV9,TGTGCCAGCAGCTTTCGACAGGGGGCTGGCTACACCTTC,CASSFRQGAGYTF
.,TRBJ1-4,.,TRBV5-1,TGCGCCAGCAGCTTAGGAGGGACTAATGAAAAACTGTTTTTT,CASSLGGTNEKLFF
.,TRBJ2-7,TRBD1,TRBV9,TGTGCCAGCAGCACAGGACAGGGAACCGAGCAGTACTTC,CASSTGQGTEQYF
.,TRBJ2-7,.,TRBV28,TGTGCCAGCAGCACCGGCGGGACAAGTTCCTACGAGCAGTACTTC,CASSTGGTSSYEQYF
few,TRBJ1-3,.,TRBV19,TGTGCCAGTAGTACGGTACCCTCTGGAAACACCATATATTTT,CASSTVPSGNTIYF
.,TRBJ1-2,.,TRBV4-1,TGCGCCAGCAGCCAAGAGGTCCTCATGGGCTACACCTTC,CASSQEVLMGYTF
.,TRBJ2-1,.,TRBV20-1,TGCAGTGCTAGAGACGCGCACGAGCAGTTCTTC,CSARDAHEQFF
once,TRBJ1-1,.,TRBV5-1,TGCGCCAGCAGCGGAAGGGACACCTTGAACACTGAAGCTTTCTTT,CASSGRDTLNTEAFF
.,TRBJ2-1,TRBD2,TRBV18,TGTGCCAGCTCACTATCACACCGGGGGGACAATGAGCAGTTCTTC,CASSLSHRGDNEQFF
.,TRBJ2-7,.,TRBV28,TGTGCCAGCAGAAAAACAGGGCGCCACGAGCAGTACTTC,CASRKTGRHEQYF
.,TRBJ2-2,.,TRBV9,TGTGCCAGCAGCTCCTCCGGGACACAGACGAACACCGGGGAGCTGTTTTTT,CASSSSGTQTNTGELFF
.,TRBJ1-6,.,TRBV9,TGTGCCAGCAGCGACCCACGGGGCCTGCTACTTAATTCACCCCTCCACTTT,CASSDPRGLLLNSPLHF
few,TRBJ1-1,.,TRBV15,TGTGCCACCAGCAGAGATCCTCTTTCGGGGAACACTGAAGCTTTCTTT,CATSRDPLSGNTEAFF
.,TRBJ2-3,.,TRBV7-8,TGTGCCAGCAGCTTAGCCTTCCCAGATACGCAGTATTTT,CASSLAFPDTQYF
.,TRBJ2-5,TRBD2,TRBV14,TGTGCCAGCAGCCAAGGGACTAGCGTAGAGACCCAGTACTTC,CASSQGTSVETQYF
.,TRBJ1-6,.,TRBV5-1,TGCGCCAGCAGTCCCAGACTGAGCGAGGGATCACCCCTCCACTTT,CASSPRLSEGSPLHF
.,TRBJ1-2,.,TRBV6-5,TGTGCCAGCAGTTACGCGGGGCCGGGTGGCTACACCTTC,CASSYAGPGGYTF
.,TRBJ2-3,.,TRBV21-1,TGTGCCAGCAGCAAAGATCACGGAATCACAGATACGCAGTATTTT,CASSKDHGITDTQYF
.,TRBJ1-2,TRBD1,TRBV5-4,TGTGCCAGCACCCGGGACAGGGTAATTAACCATGGCTACACCTTC,CASTRDRVINHGYTF
.,TRBJ1-1,.,TRBV9,TGTGCCAGCAGCCCTAGTGGGGACCCAATGAACACTGAAGCTTTCTTT,CASSPSGDPMNTEAFF
.,TRBJ2-1,TRBD2,TRBV5-1,TGCGCCAGCAGCCTTGGACTAGCGGGGGGTTACAATGAGCAGTTCTTC,CASSLGLAGGYNEQFF
.,TRBJ1-4,.,TRBV9,TGTGCCAGCAGCCCCTGGGAGGGCAGGGGTGAAAAACTGTTTTTT,CASSPWEGRGEKLFF
once,TRBJ1-6,.,TRBV6-5,TGTGCCAGCAAAGAGTATAATTCACCCCTCCACTTT,CASKEYNSPLHF
.,TRBJ1-1,TRBD1,TRBV19,TGTGCCAGTAGTATAGCGTGGGCAGGGGGCAGGTATAGTGAAGCTTTCTTT,CASSIAWAGGRYSEAFF
few,TRBJ1-1,.,TRBV12-3/TRBV12-4,TGTGCCAGCAGGGACCGAGGTGAAGCTTTCTTT,CASRDRGEAFF